This TCR beta chain was sequenced in a study of PD-1 blockade in mismatch repair-deficient tumors. Study information: Patients had approximately 13 mismatch repair-deficient cancer types, all previously treated and progressing. Study results and caveats: After pembrolizumab, tumor-resident clones rose rapidly, then generally contracted before radiologic responses.

Generated by immunoSEQ multiplex PCR, the TCRdb table keeps only in-frame clones and is missing some. The data hold roughly 130,000 clones, with 88% observed a single time. Every patient had mismatch repair deficiency by PCR or immunohistochemistry. TCRs were sequenced from a few patients responding to pembrolizumab. Regarding this clone: The antigen remains undetermined.

Germline CDR1 and CDR2: MDHEN and SYDVKM. This CDR3 comprises 14 residues. V dropped 4 bases and J dropped 5 bases, with 14 bases sitting between them. The receptor was derived from an adult with mismatch repair-deficient cancer. The rearrangement uses TRBV28 and TRBJ2-5, with unresolved D. Sequencing used peripheral blood, obtained almost 74 weeks after starting pembrolizumab. CDR3: CASSYGWAYETQYF. CDR3 sequence (DNA): TGTGCCAGCAGTTACGGGTGGGCTTACGAGACCCAGTACTTC. Complete variable domain (other parts from reference TRBV28 and TRBJ2-5): DVKVTQSSRYLVKRTGEKVFLECVQDMDHENMFWYRQDPGLGLRLIYFSYDVKMKEKGDIPEGYSVSREKKERFSLILESASTNQTSMYLCASSYGWAYETQYFGPGTRLLVL.